Below are 19 T cell receptor beta chains sequenced from a single sample in a study of cytomegalovirus exposure and HLA in healthy donors. The PCR employed 60 Vbeta primers together with 13 Jbeta primers. The protocol was immunoSEQ multiplex PCR, while the TCRdb copy is restricted to in-frame clones and leaves out a portion. The table lists 130,000 or so clones, roughly 70% of them singletons, with 6.6% in the top ten. The sequenced material came from PBMCs. The receptors were sampled from a man aged 40-50 years in good health and CMV-seropositive.

The V gene is TRBV2, the J gene TRBJ1-2; no firm D call. This CDR3 is 12 amino acids long. CDR1 and CDR2 from the germline V gene are SNHLY and FYNNEI. V was cut by 5 bases and J by 8 bases, with 12 bases left in between. CDR3 loop: CASSLPPGGYTF. The DNA of the CDR3 is TGTGCCAGCAGTCTTCCACCTGGCGGCTACACCTTC. Drawing the rest from reference TRBV2 and TRBJ1-2, the complete variable domain is EPEVTQTPSHQVTQMGQEVILRCVPISNHLYFYWYRQILGQKVEFLVSFYNNEISEKSEIFDDQFSVERPDGSNFTLKIRSTKLEDSAMYFCASSLPPGGYTFGSGTRLTVV.

This clone was recorded once. The genes are TRBV27 and TRBJ2-1, with TRBD1 matching over 8 bases. Germline V gene data show CDR1 as MNHEY and CDR2 as SMNVEV (reference sequence). The CDR3 runs to 15 residues. Trimming cost V 5 bases and J 3 bases; bases outside gene matches: 6. CDR3 nucleotide sequence: TGTGCCAGCAGTCCAGGGACAGGCAACTACAATGAGCAGTTCTTC. It encodes CASSPGTGNYNEQFF.

This clone has only a few counts. The rearrangement uses TRBV6-6 and TRBJ1-1, with TRBD1 as a possible D gene (6 bases). CDR1 is MNHNY, CDR2 SVGAGI, per germline (reference sequence). V was pared by 5 bases and J by 3 bases, with 10 bases between. The CDR3 length is 13 residues. The CDR3 protein is CASSLQGYTEAFF. Here the CDR3 DNA reads TGTGCCAGCAGTCTACAGGGTTACACTGAAGCTTTCTTT.

The V and J genes are TRBV27 and TRBJ2-7, with TRBD1 matching 8 bases. CDR1 is MNHEY, CDR2 SMNVEV, per germline (reference sequence). J was trimmed by 4 bases and V by 5 bases; bases with no gene match: 7. The CDR3 has 14 amino acids. CDR3 nucleotide sequence: TGTGCCAGCAGTAAGGAGACAGGGGTATACGAGCAGTACTTC. Translation: CASSKETGVYEQYF.

The J gene is TRBJ2-5, the V gene TRBV28, with 11 nucleotides matching TRBD2. Trimming took 5 bases from V and 3 from J; bases not matched to a gene: 2. Germline V lookup: CDR1 MDHEN, CDR2 SYDVKM. The CDR3 runs 14 residues. The DNA of the CDR3 is TGTGCCAGCAGTAAACTAGCGGGAGAAGAGACCCAGTACTTC. It is translated as CASSKLAGEETQYF.

This clone was detected only a few times. The rearrangement uses TRBV5-8 and TRBJ1-5, with 8 bases aligning to TRBD1. Germline V lookup: CDR1 SGHTS, CDR2 YDEGEE. This CDR3 contains 15 residues. With 3 bases clipped from V and 0 bases from J, the junction kept 2 bases outside the gene matches. The CDR3 DNA reads as TGTGCCAGCAGCTCGACAGGGGTTAGCAATCAGCCCCAGCATTTT. Encoded protein: CASSSTGVSNQPQHF.

The rearrangement uses TRBV5-1 and TRBJ2-3; tentative D call: TRBD1 (5 bases). Germline values: CDR1 SGHRS, CDR2 YFSETQ. V lost 8 bases to trimming and J lost 0 bases, with 10 bases between them. This CDR3 contains 13 residues. The CDR3 DNA reads TGCGCCAGTGGGGCTGGGAGCACAGATACGCAGTATTTT. The encoded protein is CASGAGSTDTQYF.

V is TRBV18 and J is TRBJ1-2; D gene ambiguous. CDR1 and CDR2 from the germline V gene are KGHSH and LQKENI. The CDR3 runs 18 residues. V lost 3 bases, J lost 0 bases, and 20 bases lay in between. CDR3 sequence: CASSPPGMRVSANYGYTF. DNA for the CDR3: TGTGCCAGCTCACCTCCGGGGATGAGAGTCTCGGCTAACTATGGCTACACCTTC.

The CDR3 sequence is CASRPPGQYNSPLHF. CDR3 nucleotides: TGTGCCAGCAGACCACCAGGACAGTATAATTCACCCCTCCACTTT. This chain uses TRBV28 with TRBJ1-6; D might be TRBD1 (6 bases). The CDR3 consists of 15 residues. Germline V gives CDR1 MDHEN, CDR2 SYDVKM. Trimming removed 6 bases from V and 4 bases from J, with 13 bases in between. Supplemented by reference TRBV28 and TRBJ1-6, the full variable domain reads DVKVTQSSRYLVKRTGEKVFLECVQDMDHENMFWYRQDPGLGLRLIYFSYDVKMKEKGDIPEGYSVSREKKERFSLILESASTNQTSMYLCASRPPGQYNSPLHFGNGTRLTVT.

The rearrangement uses TRBV5-1 and TRBJ2-1; possibly TRBD2 for D (6 bases). The germline V gene has CDR1 SGHRS and CDR2 YFSETQ. Trimming shortened V by 4 bases and J by 4 bases, and 18 bases separated the two germline ends. This CDR3 spans 16 amino acids. The CDR3 protein is CASSPPLPGAYNEQFF. CDR3 DNA sequence: TGCGCCAGCAGCCCACCCCTCCCGGGAGCGTACAATGAGCAGTTCTTC.

V is TRBV12-2 and J is TRBJ2-1; the table's D call of TRBD2 was not tested on the DNA. TRBV12-2 is reported as a pseudogene. The CDR3 runs 14 residues. The CDR3 sequence: CASRAFGLRNEQFF. CDR3 nucleotide sequence: TGTGCAAGTCGCGCCTTCGGACTCCGCAATGAGCAGTTCTTC.

This clone appeared a single time. The chain carries TRBV7-6 and TRBJ2-3, with D possibly being TRBD2 (5 bases). V dropped 5 bases and J dropped 2 bases, with 8 bases sitting between them. CDR3 size: 13 residues. Germline V CDR1 and CDR2: SGHVS, FNYEAQ. Here the CDR3 DNA reads TGTGCCAGCAGCCGACTATCCACAGATACGCAGTATTTT. It yields the protein CASSRLSTDTQYF.

This chain joins TRBV5-8 and TRBJ2-7; 10 positions match TRBD1. The CDR3 has 16 residues. After removal of 5 bases from V and 6 bases from J, the junction contained 14 bases not matched to a gene. Germline V gene data show CDR1 as SGHTS and CDR2 as YDEGEE. The CDR3 DNA sequence: TGTGCCAGCAGGGTCCATACCGGGACAGGGGATCCCGAGCAGTACTTC. Translating it yields CASRVHTGTGDPEQYF.

The chain links TRBV27 to TRBJ2-2; 10 bases fit TRBD1. The ends lost 4 bases at V and 7 bases at J; junction bases unmatched: 6. The CDR3 has 15 residues. From germline, CDR1 is MNHEY and CDR2 SMNVEV (reference sequence). This chain's CDR3 is CASSSGQGGGGELFF. DNA for the CDR3: TGTGCCAGCAGTTCCGGACAGGGGGGAGGCGGGGAGCTGTTTTTT.

The count of this clone is one. This sequence joins TRBV6-5 and TRBJ2-5; D might be TRBD1 (6 bases). Between the trimmed V and J ends, which lost 6 bases and 2 bases, there was a span of 10 bases. The CDR3 loop spans 13 amino acids. The germline V gene has CDR1 MNHEY and CDR2 SVGAGI. The CDR3 region has the DNA TGTGCCAGCAGGTCGACAGGTCAAGAGACCCAGTACTTC. Translation: CASRSTGQETQYF.

The genes are TRBV27 and TRBJ2-2; 12 nucleotides match TRBD2. The germline gives CDR1 MNHEY, CDR2 SMNVEV (reference sequence). J gave up 1 base and V 5 bases, and 2 bases lay outside the gene matches. This CDR3 has 16 residues. The DNA of the CDR3 is TGTGCCAGCAGTAAACTAGCGGGGGGGAACACCGGGGAGCTGTTTTTT. The encoded protein is CASSKLAGGNTGELFF.

DNA of the CDR3: TGTGCCAGCGGCCCGGCCCTGACAGCCAGGGGTGGGGCCAACGTCCTGACTTTC. Translating it yields CASGPALTARGGANVLTF. V is TRBV27 and J is TRBJ2-6, with D possibly being TRBD1 (6 bases). The ends were cut back, 8 bases at V and 3 bases at J, with 23 bases in the middle. This CDR3 contains 18 residues. CDR1 and CDR2 (germline): MNHEY, SMNVEV (reference sequence). The full variable domain, its missing parts supplied by reference TRBV27 and TRBJ2-6, is EAQVTQNPRYLITVTGKKLTVTCSQNMNHEYMSWYRQDPGLGLRQIYYSMNVEVTDKGDVPEGYKVSRKEKRNFPLILESPSPNQTSLYFCASGPALTARGGANVLTFGAGSRLTVL.

The rearrangement uses TRBV21-1 and TRBJ2-1; TRBD2 reflects the table's D call only, with no check against the DNA. TRBV21-1 has pseudogene status. CDR3 length: 12 amino acids. The chain's CDR3 is CASSKEVEEQFF. CDR3 in DNA: TGTGCCAGCAGCAAAGAGGTGGAGGAGCAGTTCTTC.

The chain joins TRBV28 to TRBJ1-5; D uncertain. Germline CDR1 is MDHEN and CDR2 is SYDVKM. Trimming stripped 9 bases from V and 0 bases from J, with 6 bases between. The CDR3 is made up of 12 amino acids. The chain's CDR3 is CASRVSNQPQHF. CDR3 nucleotides: TGTGCCAGTCGAGTTAGCAATCAGCCCCAGCATTTT.